The source of this T cell receptor (beta chain) is a study of T cell repertoires in cytomegalovirus infection. Trimming left V 4 bases short and J 0 bases short, with 13 bases between. Germline V gene lookup returns CDR1 SQVTM and CDR2 ANQGSEA. The CDR3 covers 15 residues. A note on this clonotype: No antigen is known for it.

In TCRdb, the reads were re-called with MiXCR into one record per CDR3 protein. The top ten hold roughly 10% of the sample, which has approximately 490,000 distinct CDR3 sequences, approximately 11% seen once. The study, taken as a whole, reports: The response measured ex vivo was dominated by TCR beta clonotypes (HLA-C-restricted and CMV-specific).

Sequenced input: PBMCs. This TCR derives from a human donor in good health (CMV status not recorded). Some clones in this sample may be carry-over from other donors' samples. This chain uses TRBV29-1 with TRBJ2-1, with a possible D match to TRBD2 (6 bases). CDR3 sequence reads: CSVGLGSRSYNEQFF. The CDR3, as DNA: TGCAGCGTTGGTCTCGGGAGTCGCTCCTACAATGAGCAGTTCTTC.